The TCR beta chain under discussion was sequenced for a study of cytomegalovirus exposure and HLA in healthy donors. Study information: The same platform as the approximately 670 first-cohort repertoires was used for the 95 to 150 validation repertoires, a later analysis reported.

The V end was cut by 2 bases, the J end by 7 bases, with 23 bases between. Germline CDR1 is KGHSH and CDR2 is LQKENI. The CDR3 runs 17 residues. Produced via immunoSEQ multiplex PCR; TCRdb's table is partial and in-frame only. The sample yields tens of thousands of clones, around four fifths seen once. This TCR was sampled from a man aged 30 to 45 in good health and CMV-seronegative. This chain joins TRBV18 and TRBJ1-2; D possibly corresponds to TRBD1 (5 bases). The source material was PBMCs. The CDR3 sequence is CASSPNTQGTYLSGYTF. The CDR3 nucleotides are TGTGCCAGCTCACCAAATACGCAGGGAACTTATCTGAGTGGCTACACCTTC.